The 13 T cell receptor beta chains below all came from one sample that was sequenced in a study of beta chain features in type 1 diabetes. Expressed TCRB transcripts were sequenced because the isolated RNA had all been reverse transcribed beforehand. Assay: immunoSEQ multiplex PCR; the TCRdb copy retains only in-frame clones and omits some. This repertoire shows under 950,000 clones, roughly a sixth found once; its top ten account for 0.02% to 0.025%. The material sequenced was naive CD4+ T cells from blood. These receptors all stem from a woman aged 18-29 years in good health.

The CDR3 region is CASSTRTGLYSGANVLTF. In nucleotides, the CDR3 is TGCGCCAGCAGCACTAGGACAGGGCTATACTCTGGGGCCAACGTCCTGACTTTC. This chain connects TRBV5-1 to TRBJ2-6, with 8 bases identical to TRBD1. The CDR3 is made up of 18 amino acids. After removal of 4 bases from V and 0 bases from J, the junction contained 9 bases not matched to a gene. Germline V gene sequence: CDR1 SGHRS, CDR2 YFSETQ.

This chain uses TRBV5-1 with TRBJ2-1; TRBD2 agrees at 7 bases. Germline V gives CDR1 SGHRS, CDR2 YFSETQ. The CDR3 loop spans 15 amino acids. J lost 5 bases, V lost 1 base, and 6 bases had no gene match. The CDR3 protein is CASSLLGLGHNEQFF. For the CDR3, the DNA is TGCGCCAGCAGCTTGCTAGGACTAGGCCACAATGAGCAGTTCTTC.

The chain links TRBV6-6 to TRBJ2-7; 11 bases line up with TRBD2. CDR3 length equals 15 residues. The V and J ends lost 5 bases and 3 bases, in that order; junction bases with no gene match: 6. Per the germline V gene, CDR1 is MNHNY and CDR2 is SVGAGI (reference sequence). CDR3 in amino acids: CASSHPTSGSYEQYF. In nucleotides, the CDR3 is TGTGCCAGCAGTCACCCAACTAGCGGGAGCTACGAGCAGTACTTC.

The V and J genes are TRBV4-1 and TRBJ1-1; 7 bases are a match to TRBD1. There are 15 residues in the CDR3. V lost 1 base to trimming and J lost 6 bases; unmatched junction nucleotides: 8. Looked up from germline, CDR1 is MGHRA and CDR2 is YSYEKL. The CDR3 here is CASSQGQGFRAEAFF. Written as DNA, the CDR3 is TGCGCCAGCAGCCAAGGACAGGGCTTTCGAGCTGAAGCTTTCTTT.

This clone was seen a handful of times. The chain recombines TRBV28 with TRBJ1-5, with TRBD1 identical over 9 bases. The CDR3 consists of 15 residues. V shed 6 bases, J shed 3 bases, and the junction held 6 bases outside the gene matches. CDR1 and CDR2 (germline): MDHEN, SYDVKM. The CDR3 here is CASSLGTGNNQPQHF. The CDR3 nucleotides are TGTGCCAGCAGCCTAGGGACAGGGAACAATCAGCCCCAGCATTTT.

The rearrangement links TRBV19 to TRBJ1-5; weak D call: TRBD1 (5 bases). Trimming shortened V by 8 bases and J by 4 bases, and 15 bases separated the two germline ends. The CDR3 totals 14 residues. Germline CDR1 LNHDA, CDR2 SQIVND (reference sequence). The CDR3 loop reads CASRTQGWNQPQHF. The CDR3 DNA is TGTGCCAGTCGGACTCAGGGTTGGAATCAGCCCCAGCATTTT.

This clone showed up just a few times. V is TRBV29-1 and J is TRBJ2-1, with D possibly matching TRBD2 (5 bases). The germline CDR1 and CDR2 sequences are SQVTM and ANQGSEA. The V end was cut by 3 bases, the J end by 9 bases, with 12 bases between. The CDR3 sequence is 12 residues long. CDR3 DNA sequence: TGCAGCGTTGACCAAGAAGAGGGTGAGCAGTTCTTC. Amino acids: CSVDQEEGEQFF.

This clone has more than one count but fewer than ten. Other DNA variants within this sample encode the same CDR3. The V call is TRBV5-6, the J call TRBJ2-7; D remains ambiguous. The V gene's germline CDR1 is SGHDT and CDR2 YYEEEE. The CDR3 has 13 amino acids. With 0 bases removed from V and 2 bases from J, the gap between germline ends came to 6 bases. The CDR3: CASSLAGTYEQYF. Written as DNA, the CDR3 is TGTGCCAGCAGCTTGGCCGGAACCTACGAGCAGTACTTC.

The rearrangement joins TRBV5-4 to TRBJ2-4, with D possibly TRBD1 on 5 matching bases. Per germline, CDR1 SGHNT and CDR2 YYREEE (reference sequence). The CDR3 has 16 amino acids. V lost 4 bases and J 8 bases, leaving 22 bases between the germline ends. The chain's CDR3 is CASSQVGRERVDIQYF. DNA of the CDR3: TGTGCCAGCAGCCAAGTCGGCAGGGAACGTGTCGACATTCAGTACTTC.

CDR3 nucleotides: TGTGCCAGCAGTCCCTTCGGATTATCACAGGACGAGCAGTACTTC. Its translation is CASSPFGLSQDEQYF. The chain is built from TRBV28 and TRBJ2-7, with D possibly being TRBD1 (5 bases). The CDR3 has 15 residues. Germline V lookup: CDR1 MDHEN, CDR2 SYDVKM. Trimming pared 5 bases from V and 5 bases from J, leaving 19 bases between.

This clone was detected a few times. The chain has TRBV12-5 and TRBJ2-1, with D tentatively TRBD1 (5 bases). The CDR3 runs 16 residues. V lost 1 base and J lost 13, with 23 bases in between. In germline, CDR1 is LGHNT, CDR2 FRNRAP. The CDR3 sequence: CASGLGTHSRVFRQFF. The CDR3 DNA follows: TGTGCTAGTGGTTTGGGTACTCACAGCAGGGTTTTCAGACAGTTCTTC.

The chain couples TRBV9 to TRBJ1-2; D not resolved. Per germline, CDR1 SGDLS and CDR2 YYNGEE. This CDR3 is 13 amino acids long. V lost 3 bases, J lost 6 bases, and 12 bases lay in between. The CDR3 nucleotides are TGTGCCAGCAGCGGTAGCGGAGGACATGGCTACACCTTC. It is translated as CASSGSGGHGYTF.

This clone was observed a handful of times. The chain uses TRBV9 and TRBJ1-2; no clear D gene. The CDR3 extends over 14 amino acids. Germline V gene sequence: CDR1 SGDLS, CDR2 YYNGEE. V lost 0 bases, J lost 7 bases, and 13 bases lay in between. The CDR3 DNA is TGTGCCAGCAGCGTAGATGTCTTAATGAGTGGCTACACCTTC. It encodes CASSVDVLMSGYTF.